The TCR beta chain under discussion was sequenced for a study of T cells in Graves' hyperthyroidism and ophthalmopathy. This CDR3 is built from 12 residues. CDR1 is LGHDT and CDR2 is YNNKEL in the germline V gene (reference sequence). Trimming shortened V by 4 bases and J by 2 bases, and 6 bases separated the two germline ends. The authors took PBMCs from 8.5 to 10 ml fresh peripheral blood. Study-level findings and limits: Prediction of ophthalmopathy progression came a median around 6.5 months pre-onset. Among clonotypes expanded in thyroid above 0.001, most were also found in blood.

What was amplified from RNA transcripts were TCR beta CDR3 regions. The study used the HTBI primer set for a first-round RT-PCR of the TCR CDR3. TCRdb independently ran MiXCR on the multiplex PCR reads; one entry per CDR3 protein. The sample lists roughly 500,000 distinct CDR3 sequences, approximately 23% occurring once. At least ten counts were recorded for this clonotype. The antigen remains unidentified. This receptor was obtained from a woman between 70 and 85 years old with Graves' ophthalmopathy. The chain links TRBV3-1 to TRBJ2-7; the D call may be TRBD1 or TRBD2 (5 bases each). Specimen: blood. CDR3 sequence: CASSRGAYEQYF. CDR3 DNA sequence: TGTGCCAGCAGCCGAGGGGCCTACGAGCAGTACTTC.